The T cell receptor (beta chain) described here comes from a study of blood T cell repertoires in COVID-19. Study-level information: Material from acute and convalescent COVID-19 was sourced from the United States, Italy and Spain. PBMCs, B-cell-depleted T cells, or T cells were the source of the cDNA or gDNA that made up the material.

In this sample, this clone turned up once. Original processing methods: From reference gene primer amplification, estimates of nucleated cell counts were derived. Using immunoSEQ multiplex PCR, the repertoire was profiled, and TCRdb retains in-frame clones only, with some absent. The D gene and trimming were derived from the DNA, and the V and J assignments and clone size from that table. The sample includes over 85,000 clones, around 90% of them seen just once. Germline CDR1 SNHLY, CDR2 FYNNEI. The CDR3 loop spans 14 amino acids. The V gene lost 5 bases and the J gene lost 4 bases, with 14 bases spanning the gap.

The clonotype comes from a man aged 45-60 years with active or convalescent COVID-19. V gene TRBV2 combines with J gene TRBJ1-1, with D possibly being TRBD1 (5 bases). The sample consisted of peripheral blood. The CDR3 protein is CASSPMGGGTEAFF. The CDR3, as DNA: TGTGCCAGCAGTCCCATGGGGGGGGGCACTGAAGCTTTCTTT.